This is a list of T cell receptor beta chains from one sample in a study of identical twins. TCRdb ran MiXCR on the 5' RACE reads and lists one entry per CDR3 protein. The repertoire holds hundreds of thousands of distinct CDR3 sequences, with approximately 22% as singletons. The same data also contributed to another study, on T cells expressing NK-cell markers.

The sequencing input was PBMCs. These receptors all stem from a woman younger than 35 in good health. Each CDR3 is given with its conserved first and last residue. D genes are given only for firm matches. Size tells how often a clone was seen (once, few, many) or the class of an expanded clone, and some rows leave it out.

d_gene: TRBD2; j_gene: TRBJ2-3; v_gene: TRBV20-1; abundance: -; CDR3nt: TGCAGTGCTACTAGCGGGGTGGTAACAGATACGCAGTATTTT; CDR3aa: CSATSGVVTDTQYF
d_gene: TRBD2; j_gene: TRBJ2-4; v_gene: TRBV20-1; abundance: -; CDR3nt: TGCAGTGCGCGCCGTAGCGGGAGGTTTCCCATTCAGTACTTC; CDR3aa: CSARRSGRFPIQYF
d_gene: TRBD1; j_gene: TRBJ1-2; v_gene: TRBV6-5; abundance: few; CDR3nt: TGTGCCAGCAGTTACTTAACCGGGACAGAGCACTTC; CDR3aa: CASSYLTGTEHF
d_gene: -; j_gene: TRBJ2-7; v_gene: TRBV2; abundance: few; CDR3nt: TGTGCCAGCAGCGTTGCAGGGGACGAGCAGTACTTC; CDR3aa: CASSVAGDEQYF
d_gene: TRBD2; j_gene: TRBJ2-3; v_gene: TRBV28; abundance: -; CDR3nt: TGTGCCAGCAGTTTGGCTAGCGGGAGTCATACGCAGTATTTT; CDR3aa: CASSLASGSHTQYF
d_gene: -; j_gene: TRBJ1-1; v_gene: TRBV12-3/TRBV12-4; abundance: many; CDR3nt: TGTGCCAGCAGTTTGGGTCCAAGCACTGAAGCTTTCTTT; CDR3aa: CASSLGPSTEAFF
d_gene: TRBD1; j_gene: TRBJ2-3; v_gene: TRBV4-3; abundance: few; CDR3nt: TGCGCCAGCAGCCACACGGACAGGACGCCCCCAGATACGCAGTATTTT; CDR3aa: CASSHTDRTPPDTQYF
d_gene: -; j_gene: TRBJ1-2; v_gene: TRBV4-3; abundance: few; CDR3nt: TGCGCCAGCAGCCAAGATATCCAGGGGAGACGCTATGGCTACACCTTC; CDR3aa: CASSQDIQGRRYGYTF
d_gene: -; j_gene: TRBJ1-5; v_gene: TRBV10-3; abundance: few; CDR3nt: TGTGCCATCAGTGTGGGGAGCAATCAGCCCCAGCATTTT; CDR3aa: CAISVGSNQPQHF
d_gene: -; j_gene: TRBJ2-3; v_gene: TRBV10-3; abundance: -; CDR3nt: TGTGCCATCAGTGTCGTGGCGGGAAGGTTAAATACGCAGTATTTT; CDR3aa: CAISVVAGRLNTQYF
d_gene: -; j_gene: TRBJ1-2; v_gene: TRBV12-3/TRBV12-4; abundance: many; CDR3nt: TGTGCCAGCAGTCTTCGCGGCTACTATGGCTACACCTTC; CDR3aa: CASSLRGYYGYTF
d_gene: TRBD2; j_gene: TRBJ2-1; v_gene: TRBV20-1; abundance: few; CDR3nt: TGCAGTGCTAGATACGGGAGGCTTTCCAATGAGCAGTTCTTC; CDR3aa: CSARYGRLSNEQFF
d_gene: -; j_gene: TRBJ2-7; v_gene: TRBV4-2; abundance: -; CDR3nt: TGTGCCAGCAGCCATGGACATAACTACGAGCAGTACTTC; CDR3aa: CASSHGHNYEQYF
d_gene: -; j_gene: TRBJ1-6; v_gene: TRBV7-9; abundance: -; CDR3nt: TGTGCCAGCAGCTTATTTCGTAGGGAGGGATCACCCCTCCACTTT; CDR3aa: CASSLFRREGSPLHF